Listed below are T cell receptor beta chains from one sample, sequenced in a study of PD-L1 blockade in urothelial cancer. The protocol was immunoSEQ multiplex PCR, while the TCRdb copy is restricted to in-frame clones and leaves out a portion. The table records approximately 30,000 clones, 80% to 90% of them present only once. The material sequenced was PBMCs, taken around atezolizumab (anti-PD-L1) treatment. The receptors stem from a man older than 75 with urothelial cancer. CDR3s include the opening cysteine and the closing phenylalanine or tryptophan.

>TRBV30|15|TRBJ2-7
CAWRPVAGDHYEQYF
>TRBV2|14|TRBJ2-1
CASSKGQGGNEQFF
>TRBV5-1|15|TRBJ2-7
CASSSGQGGTYEQYF
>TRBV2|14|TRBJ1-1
CASRYRGLNTEAFF
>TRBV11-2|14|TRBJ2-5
CASSPGGAVGAQYF
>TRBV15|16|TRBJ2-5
CATSRDRGGGTETQYF
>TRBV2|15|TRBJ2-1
CASSVGLAANNEQFF
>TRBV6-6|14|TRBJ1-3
CATMASGPGNTIYF
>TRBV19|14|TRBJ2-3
CATSTGQGTDTQYF
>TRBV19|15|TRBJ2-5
CASSNRDNYQETQYF
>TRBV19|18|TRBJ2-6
CASSPSTGTVSGANVLTF
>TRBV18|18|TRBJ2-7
CASSPFPSGETPSYEQYF
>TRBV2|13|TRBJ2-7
CASSTDRAVEQYF
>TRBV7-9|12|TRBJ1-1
CASSLFRGEAFF
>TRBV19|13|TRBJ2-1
CASSIRGYNEQFF
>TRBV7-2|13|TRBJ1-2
CASSPRRVYGYTF
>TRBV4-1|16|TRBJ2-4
CASSQDFGRVSSIQYF
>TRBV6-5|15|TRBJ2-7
CASSSGTLSSYEQYF
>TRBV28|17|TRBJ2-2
CASSLPRPRLAPGELFF
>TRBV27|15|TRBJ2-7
CASSLLAFDSYEQYF
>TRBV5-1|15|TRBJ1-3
CASSAEDHSENTIYF
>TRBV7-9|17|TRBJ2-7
CASTLTNRDRSSYEQYF
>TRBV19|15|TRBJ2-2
CASSIATGVTGELFF